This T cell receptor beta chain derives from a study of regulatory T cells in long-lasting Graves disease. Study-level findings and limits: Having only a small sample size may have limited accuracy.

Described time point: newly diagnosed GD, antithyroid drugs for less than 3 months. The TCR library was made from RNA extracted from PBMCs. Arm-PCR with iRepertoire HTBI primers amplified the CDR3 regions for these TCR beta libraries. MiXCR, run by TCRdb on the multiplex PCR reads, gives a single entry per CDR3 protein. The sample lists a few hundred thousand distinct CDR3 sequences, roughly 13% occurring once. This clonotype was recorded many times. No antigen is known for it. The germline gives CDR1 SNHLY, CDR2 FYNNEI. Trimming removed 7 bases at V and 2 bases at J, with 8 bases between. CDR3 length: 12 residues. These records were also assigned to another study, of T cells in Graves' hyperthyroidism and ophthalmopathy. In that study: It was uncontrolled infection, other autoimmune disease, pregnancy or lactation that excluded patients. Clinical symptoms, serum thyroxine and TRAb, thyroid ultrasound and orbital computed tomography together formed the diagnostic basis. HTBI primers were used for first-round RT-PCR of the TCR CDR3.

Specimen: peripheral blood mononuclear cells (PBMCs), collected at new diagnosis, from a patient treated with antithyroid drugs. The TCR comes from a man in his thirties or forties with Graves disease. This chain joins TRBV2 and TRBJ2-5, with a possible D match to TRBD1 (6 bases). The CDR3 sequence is CASTGQQETQYF. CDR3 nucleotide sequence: TGTGCCAGCACTGGACAGCAAGAGACCCAGTACTTC.